These 2 T cell receptor beta chains originate from one sample sequenced in a study of graft-versus-host responses after intestinal transplantation. No antigen has been identified for these receptors. Sequencing was performed with immunoSEQ multiplex PCR; in TCRdb, only in-frame clones are kept and a portion is missing. In the table there are 20,000 to 25,000 clones, roughly 86% of which are singletons. The sample consisted of unstimulated CD8+ T cells sorted from spleen or lymph node cells, taken before transplant. These TCRs come from a human donor who was the organ donor for an intestinal transplant.

The gene calls are TRBV9 and TRBJ2-1; 7 bases match TRBD1. This CDR3 spans 14 amino acids. Looked up from germline, CDR1 is SGDLS and CDR2 is YYNGEE. With 4 bases clipped from V and 6 bases from J, the junction kept 7 bases outside the gene matches. CDR3 protein: CASSKGQDSNEQFF. CDR3 in DNA: TGTGCCAGCAGCAAAGGACAGGACAGCAATGAGCAGTTCTTC. The full variable domain, its missing parts supplied by reference TRBV9 and TRBJ2-1, is DSGVTQTPKHLITATGQRVTLRCSPRSGDLSVYWYQQSLDQGLQFLIQYYNGEERAKGNILERFSAQQFPDLHSELNLSSLELGDSALYFCASSKGQDSNEQFFGPGTRLTVL.

The V gene is TRBV14, the J gene TRBJ2-3; D might be TRBD1 (6 bases). Germline CDR1 SGHDN, CDR2 FVKESK. The ends were cut back, 2 bases at V and 1 base at J, with 16 bases in the middle. The CDR3 consists of 17 residues. This CDR3 is CASSQHYTGSGTDTQYF. The CDR3, as DNA: TGTGCCAGCAGCCAACACTATACAGGGTCGGGCACAGATACGCAGTATTTT.